The clone carrying this TCR beta chain was seen many times. Its target is not known. Template switching introduced a universal primer site, and the cDNA bore unique molecular identifiers. Each CDR3 protein gets one entry after TCRdb re-called the 5' RACE reads with MiXCR. The data show over 250,000 distinct CDR3 sequences, with roughly 9.8% seen just once and around 7.1% held by the top ten. Every sampled donor was Caucasian and healthy. The entry originates in a study of identical twins. Study findings and constraints: It was possible that invariant MAIT and iNKT cells partly confounded the zero-insertion analyses.

With 4 bases removed from V and 0 bases from J, the gap between germline ends came to 11 bases. Per germline, CDR1 SGHNT and CDR2 YYREEE (reference sequence). The CDR3 spans 15 residues. This same sample was also part of a study on yellow fever vaccine responses in identical twins. That report adds: Reportedly, twins' vaccine T cell responses looked partly convergent and partly personalized.

The chain has TRBV5-4 and TRBJ1-3; tentatively, D is TRBD1 (5 bases). Sequenced material: CD8+ T cells sorted from blood. The sequence was obtained from a woman under 30 in good health. This CDR3 reads CASSDPTVSGNTIYF. As DNA, the CDR3 is TGTGCCAGCAGCGACCCGACAGTCTCTGGAAACACCATATATTTT.